The 21 T cell receptor beta chains below come from one sample, sequenced in a study of blood T cell repertoires in COVID-19. The table came from immunoSEQ multiplex PCR; TCRdb's copy has only in-frame clones and leaves some out. The data show 470,000 or so clones, 85% to 90% seen once. Sequenced input: peripheral blood. All receptors derive from a woman aged 25 to 39 with acute or convalescent COVID-19.

V is TRBV6-4 and J is TRBJ1-1; 9 nucleotides match TRBD1. There are 15 residues in the CDR3. Germline trimming cut 2 bases from V and 7 bases from J; bases unmatched to any gene: 8. The germline V gene has CDR1 MRHNA and CDR2 SNTAGT. CDR3 sequence (DNA): TGTGCCAGCAGTGACCGGGACAGGGTGGGGAGTGAAGCTTTCTTT. Protein sequence: CASSDRDRVGSEAFF.

V is TRBV19 and J is TRBJ2-7, with D possibly being TRBD2 (6 bases). There are 14 residues in the CDR3. Germline-derived CDR1 and CDR2 are LNHDA and SQIVND (reference sequence). V lost 5 bases and J lost 3, with 14 bases in between. The CDR3 coding sequence is TGTGCCAGTAGTGTCCAGGGAGGTCTCTACGAGCAGTACTTC. As protein: CASSVQGGLYEQYF.

The rearrangement uses TRBV15 and TRBJ1-1, with a possible D match to TRBD1 (6 bases). The ends were cut back, 0 bases at V and 4 bases at J, with 12 bases in the middle. Germline CDR1 and CDR2: LNHNV and YYDKDF (reference sequence). CDR3 size: 15 residues. CDR3 residues: CATSRDLNRVTEAFF. CDR3 in DNA: TGTGCCACCAGCAGAGACCTTAACAGGGTCACTGAAGCTTTCTTT.

CDR3 residues: CASSHGPYIPSAKNIQYF. Written as DNA, the CDR3 is TGCGCCAGCAGCCACGGGCCATACATTCCTAGCGCCAAAAACATTCAGTACTTC. The rearrangement links TRBV4-1 to TRBJ2-4; maybe TRBD2 (5 bases). This CDR3 spans 18 amino acids. V lost 3 bases and J lost 1, with 19 bases in between. Germline CDR1 reads MGHRA; CDR2 reads YSYEKL.

The CDR3 nucleotides are TGTGCCAGCAGTGAATATGAGGCTCGGGGGGGGTCTGAAGCTTTCTTT. It specifies CASSEYEARGGSEAFF. The chain combines TRBV25-1 with TRBJ1-1; possibly TRBD1 for D (5 bases). Trimming pared 0 bases from V and 6 bases from J, leaving 17 bases between. Germline CDR1 reads MGHDK; CDR2 reads SYGVNS. The CDR3 has 16 residues.

This chain connects TRBV18 to TRBJ2-7; D may be TRBD1 (6 bases). CDR3 length equals 13 residues. The germline V and J ends were trimmed by 0 bases and 7 bases, with 10 bases remaining between them. The germline CDR1 and CDR2 sequences are KGHSH and LQKENI. The CDR3 DNA follows: TGTGCCAGCTCACCACCGGCAGGGGAAGAGCAGTACTTC. The encoded protein is CASSPPAGEEQYF. Full variable domain (outside the CDR3, taken from reference TRBV18 and TRBJ2-7): NAGVMQNPRHLVRRRGQEARLRCSPMKGHSHVYWYRQLPEEGLKFMVYLQKENIIDESGMPKERFSAEFPKEGPSILRIQQVVRGDSAAYFCASSPPAGEEQYFGPGTRLTVT.

V gene TRBV5-1 combines with J gene TRBJ1-1; D call uncertain. V was clipped by 4 bases and J by 1 base, with 14 bases between them. Germline V lookup: CDR1 SGHRS, CDR2 YFSETQ. This CDR3 has 15 amino acids. The CDR3 DNA reads TGCGCCAGCAGCCCACGGGAGGGTGGGAACACTGAAGCTTTCTTT. Translation: CASSPREGGNTEAFF.

This chain links TRBV5-1 with TRBJ1-1; 7 nucleotides match TRBD1. The trim removed 6 bases at V and 0 bases at J, leaving 5 bases unmatched. The CDR3 is 14 amino acids. Germline V gene lookup returns CDR1 SGHRS and CDR2 YFSETQ. CDR3 protein: CASKTGEMNTEAFF. CDR3 sequence (DNA): TGCGCCAGCAAAACAGGGGAAATGAACACTGAAGCTTTCTTT.

The chain employs TRBV7-3 and TRBJ2-2; 14 bases match TRBD2. CDR3 size: 19 residues. The trim removed 1 base at V and 7 bases at J, leaving 11 bases unmatched. The germline V gene encodes CDR1 SGHTA and CDR2 FQGTGA. The CDR3 nucleotides are TGTGCCAGCAGCTTAAGTCTTGGACTAGCGGGGGGCCATGTCGGGGAGCTGTTTTTT. This sequence encodes CASSLSLGLAGGHVGELFF.

V gene TRBV2 combines with J gene TRBJ1-1; perhaps TRBD1 as D (5 bases). The V and J ends lost 0 bases and 0 bases respectively, with 11 bases between them. CDR3 length equals 16 residues. The germline V gene encodes CDR1 SNHLY and CDR2 FYNNEI. DNA of the CDR3: TGTGCCAGCAGTGAAGCGCTCGACAGCATGAACACTGAAGCTTTCTTT. This codes for CASSEALDSMNTEAFF.

The chain couples TRBV7-2 to TRBJ1-3; tentative D call: TRBD1 (5 bases). The germline CDR1 and CDR2 sequences are SGHTA and FQGNSA. CDR3 length: 15 residues. V was pared by 6 bases and J by 0 bases, with 12 bases between. The CDR3 spells CASRGTGISGNTIYF. The CDR3 region has the DNA TGTGCCAGCAGGGGAACAGGTATCTCTGGAAACACCATATATTTT. The full variable domain, its missing parts supplied by reference TRBV7-2 and TRBJ1-3, is GAGVSQSPSNKVTEKGKDVELRCDPISGHTALYWYRQSLGQGLEFLIYFQGNSAPDKSGLPSDRFSAERTGGSVSTLTIQRTQQEDSAVYLCASRGTGISGNTIYFGEGSWLTVV.

The chain employs TRBV30 and TRBJ2-7, with 7 bases that match TRBD1. This CDR3 spans 13 amino acids. CDR1 and CDR2 (germline): GTSNPN, SVGIG (reference sequence). Trimming cost V 0 bases and J 5 bases; bases outside gene matches: 4. In DNA form, the CDR3 reads TGTGCCTGGAGTGTGACAGGGCGACACGAGCAGTACTTC. Residues: CAWSVTGRHEQYF.

The chain is built from TRBV29-1 and TRBJ1-3; 7 bases are shared with TRBD1. The junction had 5 bases not matched to a gene; V was cut back by 1 base and J by 8 bases. CDR3 length: 13 amino acids. Germline CDR1 and CDR2: SQVTM and ANQGSEA. In DNA, the CDR3 is TGCAGCGTTGAAGGAACGGGGACAGACACCATATATTTT. It translates to CSVEGTGTDTIYF.

This clone has just a few counts. The chain has TRBV27 and TRBJ2-7; D uncertain. The CDR3 covers 14 residues. Per germline, CDR1 MNHEY and CDR2 SMNVEV (reference sequence). Trimming cost V 2 bases and J 0 bases, with 8 bases left between them. CDR3 nucleotide sequence: TGTGCCAGCAGTTTACACAGAAGCTCCTACGAGCAGTACTTC. It yields the protein CASSLHRSSYEQYF.

The V gene is TRBV28, the J gene TRBJ2-3, with D uncertain. The CDR3 is 12 amino acids. The V and J ends lost 8 bases and 0 bases respectively, with 6 bases between them. CDR1 is MDHEN and CDR2 is SYDVKM in the germline V gene. The CDR3 DNA is TGTGCCAGCCACAGTAGCACAGATACGCAGTATTTT. It translates to CASHSSTDTQYF.

The chain couples TRBV9 to TRBJ2-1, with 10 bases that match TRBD2. This CDR3 has 17 residues. Germline loops: CDR1 SGDLS, CDR2 YYNGEE. With 4 bases clipped from V and 4 bases from J, the junction kept 11 bases outside the gene matches. The CDR3 is CASSPRGSSGGYNEQFF. In nucleotides, the CDR3 is TGTGCCAGCAGCCCGAGAGGTTCTAGCGGGGGATACAATGAGCAGTTCTTC.

This chain links TRBV5-1 with TRBJ1-5, with D possibly matching TRBD1 (5 bases). Germline CDR1 and CDR2: SGHRS and YFSETQ. The CDR3 consists of 16 residues. Trimming cost V 0 bases and J 2 bases, with 12 bases left between them. The CDR3 reads CASSLGGGGGNQPQHF. The CDR3 nucleotides read TGCGCCAGCAGCTTGGGAGGCGGGGGAGGCAATCAGCCCCAGCATTTT. Complete variable domain (other parts from reference TRBV5-1 and TRBJ1-5): KAGVTQTPRYLIKTRGQQVTLSCSPISGHRSVSWYQQTPGQGLQFLFEYFSETQRNKGNFPGRFSGRQFSNSRSEMNVSTLELGDSALYLCASSLGGGGGNQPQHFGDGTRLSIL.

The rearrangement links TRBV2 to TRBJ1-3, with a possible D match to TRBD1 (6 bases). V dropped 6 bases and J dropped 3 bases, with 9 bases sitting between them. The CDR3 covers 13 residues. Germline CDR1 is SNHLY and CDR2 is FYNNEI. CDR3 in amino acids: CASRQGSGNTIYF. Written as DNA, the CDR3 is TGTGCCAGCAGACAGGGTAGTGGAAACACCATATATTTT.

V is TRBV28 and J is TRBJ2-5; unclear D gene. Germline loops: CDR1 MDHEN, CDR2 SYDVKM. The CDR3 has 13 amino acids. V lost 4 bases, J lost 5 bases, and 11 bases lay in between. CDR3 amino acids: CASSSAAWETQYF. Written as DNA, the CDR3 is TGTGCCAGCAGTTCTGCGGCCTGGGAGACCCAGTACTTC.

This clone appeared a single time. This rearrangement joins TRBV9 to TRBJ2-1; D is perhaps TRBD2 (6 bases). Trimming took off 3 bases at V and 0 bases at J, with 13 bases between the two ends. Germline V gene sequence: CDR1 SGDLS, CDR2 YYNGEE. The CDR3 totals 16 residues. CDR3 coding DNA: TGTGCCAGCAGCGCGGGACTGGGGAGCTCCTACAATGAGCAGTTCTTC. Protein product: CASSAGLGSSYNEQFF.

This chain connects TRBV18 to TRBJ2-1; D gene unclear. V gave up 3 bases and J gave up 7 bases, with 7 bases separating them. This CDR3 is built from 12 residues. Germline assignment: CDR1 KGHSH and CDR2 LQKENI. Written as DNA, the CDR3 is TGTGCCAGCTCACCCGGAGAGAATGAGCAGTTCTTC. This translates into CASSPGENEQFF.